This note documents a single TCR beta chain sequence. This specimen belongs to a study of control samples from healthy donors and cancer patients. Profiling relied on immunoSEQ multiplex PCR, and the TCRdb table lists in-frame clones only, not all of them. The table includes over 85,000 clones, just over 90% detected once. The CDR3 is 17 amino acids. Trimming removed 4 bases from V and 4 bases from J; junction bases left unmatched: 14. CDR1 and CDR2 from the germline V gene are SGHRS and YFSETQ. The chain carries TRBV5-1 and TRBJ1-1, with TRBD1 matching 9 bases. This sequence originates from a woman aged 18-35 years in good health. The sequenced material came from blood. The CDR3 is CASSQDRGLYLGTEAFF. The CDR3 DNA reads as TGCGCCAGCAGCCAGGACAGGGGCCTTTATCTGGGCACTGAAGCTTTCTTT. Complete variable domain (other parts from reference TRBV5-1 and TRBJ1-1): KAGVTQTPRYLIKTRGQQVTLSCSPISGHRSVSWYQQTPGQGLQFLFEYFSETQRNKGNFPGRFSGRQFSNSRSEMNVSTLELGDSALYLCASSQDRGLYLGTEAFFGQGTRLTVV.